These 30 T cell receptor beta chains share one sample of origin, sequenced in a study of T-cell reconstitution after alpha-beta-depleted transplantation in children. Construction of the TCRbeta library involved unique molecular identifiers. MiXCR, applied by TCRdb to the PCR reads, yields one record per CDR3 protein. Of around 360,000 distinct CDR3 sequences in the sample, 10% were seen once. This specimen consisted of PBMCs from the stem cell graft donor, obtained from the stem cell graft. The receptor set was obtained from a human donor who donated a stem cell graft to a child with acute lymphoblastic leukemia.

This sequence joins TRBV4-1 and TRBJ2-1; a weak D match, TRBD2 (6 bases). Germline V gene sequence: CDR1 MGHRA, CDR2 YSYEKL. The ends were cut back, 4 bases at V and 1 base at J, with 17 bases in the middle. The CDR3 spans 17 residues. The CDR3 nucleotides are TGCGCCAGCAGCCCCCTTGTCGGGGGAGAATCCTACAATGAGCAGTTCTTC. Its translation: CASSPLVGGESYNEQFF.

This chain connects TRBV29-1 to TRBJ2-7; D is perhaps TRBD1 (6 bases). This CDR3 has 12 amino acids. Germline CDR1 SQVTM, CDR2 ANQGSEA. V lost 1 base to trimming and J lost 3 bases, with 7 bases between them. The CDR3 reads CSVEARGYEQYF. The CDR3 DNA is TGCAGCGTTGAAGCCAGGGGCTACGAGCAGTACTTC.

The chain combines TRBV7-7 with TRBJ2-2, with D perhaps given as TRBD1 or TRBD2 (6 bases each). The CDR3 totals 14 residues. The germline V gene encodes CDR1 SSHAT and CDR2 FNYEAQ (reference sequence). CDR3 DNA sequence: TGTGCTAGCGCGCGGGACACAAACACCGGGGAGCTGTTTTTT. Protein: CASARDTNTGELFF. Together with reference TRBV7-7 and TRBJ2-2, the CDR3 gives the full variable domain: GAGVSQSPRYKVTKRGQDVTLRCDPISSHATLYWYQQALGQGPEFLTYFNYEAQPDKSGLPSDRFSAERPEGSISTLTIQRTEQRDSAMYRCASARDTNTGELFFGEGSRLTVL.

Concerning this clonotype itself: It may be a read error: a sequence one base away is much more abundant. The rearrangement joins TRBV3-1 to TRBJ2-1; D gene uncertain. Germline V gives CDR1 LGHDT, CDR2 YNNKEL (reference sequence). This CDR3 comprises 14 residues. Here the CDR3 DNA reads TGTGCCAGCAGCCCCGTAAATCTATACAATGAGCGGTTCTTC. As protein: CASSPVNLYNERFF.

Only a few counts were recorded for this clonotype. The J gene is TRBJ2-2, the V gene TRBV19; D possibly corresponds to TRBD1 (7 bases). Trimming removed 7 bases from V and 4 bases from J, with 19 bases in between. The CDR3 is made up of 16 amino acids. In germline, CDR1 is LNHDA, CDR2 SQIVND (reference sequence). This chain's CDR3 is CASTGGRQGGTGELFF. DNA of the CDR3: TGTGCCAGTACAGGTGGGAGACAGGGAGGCACCGGGGAGCTGTTTTTT.

The chain combines TRBV6-2 or TRBV6-3 with TRBJ2-7; D unclear. This CDR3 comprises 13 residues. Germline V gene lookup returns CDR1 MNHEY and CDR2 SVGEGT. The V end lost 3 bases, the J end lost 1 base, and 7 bases lay between the germline ends. The CDR3 is CASSYLESYEQYF. The CDR3 nucleotides are TGTGCCAGCAGTTATTTGGAGTCCTACGAGCAGTACTTC.

This clonotype has more than one count but fewer than ten. This chain connects TRBV24-1 to TRBJ2-3, with D tentatively TRBD2 (6 bases). The CDR3 extends over 16 amino acids. V lost 4 bases and J lost 1, with 14 bases in between. The germline V gene encodes CDR1 KGHDR and CDR2 SFDVKD. CDR3 DNA sequence: TGTGCCACCAGTGACCTTCCGGGACTCTGCACAGATACGCAGTATTTT. Its translation: CATSDLPGLCTDTQYF.

The rearrangement links TRBV7-2 to TRBJ2-1; 9 positions agree with TRBD2. The CDR3 runs 15 residues. The V and J ends lost 3 bases and 6 bases, in that order; junction bases with no gene match: 6. CDR1 SGHTA and CDR2 FQGNSA come from the germline V gene. In DNA, the CDR3 is TGTGCCAGCAGCTTTCTAGCGGGACCTTCCAATGAGCAGTTCTTC. It yields the protein CASSFLAGPSNEQFF.

The genes are TRBV20-1 and TRBJ1-5; D is uncertain. Trimming cost V 3 bases and J 0 bases, with 12 bases left between them. Germline values: CDR1 DFQATT, CDR2 SNEGSKA (reference sequence). CDR3 length: 15 residues. CDR3 sequence (DNA): TGCAGTGCTAGTCGAGTGAGGGATAGCAATCAGCCCCAGCATTTT. The encoded protein is CSASRVRDSNQPQHF.

This chain uses TRBV5-1 with TRBJ2-1, with 8 bases that match TRBD1. With V trimmed by 2 bases and J by 2 bases, 6 bases remained unmatched. The CDR3 is 16 residues long. Germline V lookup: CDR1 SGHRS, CDR2 YFSETQ. The CDR3 nucleotides are TGCGCCAGCAGCTTCCAAGGACAGGGCCCCTACAATGAGCAGTTCTTC. Translation gives CASSFQGQGPYNEQFF.

J is TRBJ2-1 and V is TRBV20-1; D might be TRBD2 (6 bases). The CDR3 contains 16 residues. Germline V gene data show CDR1 as DFQATT and CDR2 as SNEGSKA (reference sequence). The V and J ends lost 0 bases and 5 bases respectively, with 17 bases between them. The CDR3 coding sequence is TGCAGTGCTAGAGATCCGGGAGCCATGTTTGACAATGAGCAGTTCTTC. It encodes CSARDPGAMFDNEQFF.

This clonotype turned up a few times. The chain employs TRBV12-3 or TRBV12-4 and TRBJ2-2; TRBD1 is a possible D gene (5 bases). The CDR3 has 14 amino acids. V shed 3 bases and J shed 4 bases, with 9 bases lying between them. CDR3 amino acids: CASSFGQGTGELFF. The CDR3 DNA sequence: TGTGCCAGCAGTTTCGGGCAGGGCACCGGGGAGCTGTTTTTT.

This clonotype was counted only a few times. J is TRBJ2-5 and V is TRBV20-1; D possibly corresponds to TRBD2 (5 bases). CDR1 and CDR2 (germline): DFQATT, SNEGSKA (reference sequence). V was cut by 3 bases and J by 7 bases, with 12 bases left in between. This CDR3 is 12 amino acids long. The CDR3 region has the DNA TGCAGTGCTAGCGTCCACCGGGGGACCCAGTACTTC. Translation: CSASVHRGTQYF.

This clonotype has only a few counts. The chain recombines TRBV11-2 with TRBJ2-1; D remains unclear. The CDR3 contains 16 residues. V was shortened by 0 bases and J by 3 bases, with 12 bases between the two germline ends. CDR1 and CDR2 from the germline V gene are SGHAT and FQNNGV. The DNA of the CDR3 is TGTGCCAGCAGCTTAGACCCCAGCCCCCTCTACAATGAGCAGTTCTTC. Its translation: CASSLDPSPLYNEQFF.

The V and J genes are TRBV20-1 and TRBJ2-2; D is undetermined. The V and J ends lost 3 bases and 0 bases respectively, with 8 bases between them. The germline V gene has CDR1 DFQATT and CDR2 SNEGSKA (reference sequence). CDR3 length: 14 residues. The CDR3 sequence: CSARYRTNTGELFF. CDR3 nucleotides: TGCAGTGCTAGGTACAGAACGAACACCGGGGAGCTGTTTTTT.

The gene calls are TRBV7-8 and TRBJ2-4; D is tentatively TRBD1 or TRBD2 (6 bases each). Trimming left V 1 base short and J 3 bases short, with 16 bases between. CDR3 length: 17 residues. Germline assignment: CDR1 SGHVS and CDR2 FQNEAQ. In nucleotides, the CDR3 is TGTGCCAGCAGCTTAGGGGGGGACACCTACTACAAAAACATTCAGTACTTC. Protein: CASSLGGDTYYKNIQYF.

This clonotype has a handful of counts. The DNA of the CDR3 is TGCAGTGCCCTCCCTGGAACTAGCGGGAAGCAAGAGACCCAGTACTTC. It translates to CSALPGTSGKQETQYF. This chain uses TRBV20-1 with TRBJ2-5, with 10 bases that match TRBD2. The germline gives CDR1 DFQATT, CDR2 SNEGSKA (reference sequence). V lost 6 bases and J lost 2; bases outside the gene matches: 12. The CDR3 consists of 16 residues.

A few counts support this clonotype. The CDR3 reads CASSRIGGIYEQYF. CDR3 nucleotides: TGCGCCAGCAGCCGCATAGGGGGTATCTACGAGCAGTACTTC. The chain has TRBV4-1 and TRBJ2-7, with D tentatively TRBD1 (6 bases). The CDR3 consists of 14 residues. Per the germline V gene, CDR1 is MGHRA and CDR2 is YSYEKL. V lost 4 bases and J lost 3, with 13 bases in between.

The chain joins TRBV4-2 to TRBJ2-5; the match to TRBD2 covers 7 bases. Per germline, CDR1 LGHNA and CDR2 YNFKEQ. CDR3 size: 15 residues. Trimming cost V 6 bases and J 0 bases; bases outside gene matches: 7. The CDR3: CASRTGLADQETQYF. CDR3 nucleotide sequence: TGTGCCAGCAGGACCGGTCTAGCGGACCAAGAGACCCAGTACTTC.

A few counts support this clonotype. CDR3 sequence reads: CASSIGQLNTGELFF. The CDR3 bases are TGCGCCAGCAGCATCGGACAGCTGAACACCGGGGAGCTGTTTTTT. The V gene is TRBV5-1, the J gene TRBJ2-2, with D possibly TRBD1 on 6 matching bases. Germline loops: CDR1 SGHRS, CDR2 YFSETQ. The CDR3 sequence is 15 residues long. V lost 4 bases and J lost 1, with 11 bases in between.

This rearrangement joins TRBV6-5 to TRBJ2-7, with a possible D match to TRBD1 (6 bases). The CDR3 is made up of 17 amino acids. Germline V CDR1 and CDR2: MNHEY, SVGAGI. V lost 4 bases to trimming and J lost 1 base, with 20 bases between them. The CDR3 protein is CASSLHPQGTDSYEQYF. For the CDR3, the DNA is TGTGCCAGCAGTTTGCACCCACAGGGAACGGATTCCTACGAGCAGTACTTC.

The V and J genes are TRBV4-2 and TRBJ1-1; TRBD1 is a possible D gene (6 bases). The length of the CDR3 is 14 residues. V shed 1 base and J shed 6 bases, with 12 bases lying between them. Germline V gives CDR1 LGHNA, CDR2 YNFKEQ. CDR3 in DNA: TGTGCCAGCAGCCAAGGGAGGGGGGAGGCTGAAGCTTTCTTT. Protein: CASSQGRGEAEAFF.

This clonotype was seen a handful of times. The gene calls are TRBV5-1 and TRBJ1-6; the D gene is possibly TRBD1 (6 bases). The CDR3 contains 18 residues. Per the germline V gene, CDR1 is SGHRS and CDR2 is YFSETQ. Trimming cost V 1 base and J 0 bases, with 14 bases left between them. For the CDR3, the DNA is TGCGCCAGCAGCTTGTCGGGGGGGCGGAGCTCCTATAATTCACCCCTCCACTTT. This translates into CASSLSGGRSSYNSPLHF.

V usage is TRBV4-3 and J usage is TRBJ2-2; 8 nucleotides agree with TRBD2. The CDR3 runs 17 residues. The germline gives CDR1 LGHNA, CDR2 YSLEER. V shed 0 bases, J shed 0 bases, and the junction held 3 bases outside the gene matches. CDR3 loop: CASSQDPAGANTGELFF. CDR3 in DNA: TGCGCCAGCAGCCAAGATCCAGCGGGAGCGAACACCGGGGAGCTGTTTTTT.

This clonotype was seen more than once but under ten times. This chain connects TRBV20-1 to TRBJ2-1; TRBD2 agrees at 12 bases. There are 16 residues in the CDR3. V trimming: 1 base; J trimming: 2 bases; junction bases outside the gene matches: 3. CDR1 is DFQATT, CDR2 SNEGSKA, per germline (reference sequence). CDR3 loop: CSARAPSGRAYNEQFF. The CDR3 nucleotides read TGCAGTGCTAGAGCGCCTAGCGGGAGGGCCTACAATGAGCAGTTCTTC.

This clonotype occurred many times. This chain connects TRBV7-9 to TRBJ2-5, with 7 bases that match TRBD1. The CDR3 has 15 residues. V trimming: 5 bases; J trimming: 6 bases; junction bases outside the gene matches: 12. Germline CDR1 is SEHNR and CDR2 is FQNEAQ (reference sequence). CDR3 sequence: CASSLPRRQGQTQYF. The DNA for the CDR3 is TGTGCCAGCAGCCTCCCCAGGCGACAGGGCCAGACCCAGTACTTC.

This chain uses TRBV15 with TRBJ1-1; 9 bases fit TRBD1. Germline trimming cut 5 bases from V and 1 base from J; bases unmatched to any gene: 8. The CDR3 covers 16 residues. Germline loops: CDR1 LNHNV, CDR2 YYDKDF (reference sequence). The CDR3 spells CATSGDPGQGNTEAFF. As DNA, the CDR3 is TGTGCCACCAGCGGGGACCCGGGACAGGGGAACACTGAAGCTTTCTTT.

This chain joins TRBV5-1 and TRBJ1-1; no firm D call. V dropped 4 bases and J dropped 0 bases, with 13 bases sitting between them. Germline V lookup: CDR1 SGHRS, CDR2 YFSETQ. CDR3 length: 15 residues. Here the CDR3 reads CASSGNSGMNTEAFF. The CDR3, as DNA: TGCGCCAGCAGCGGAAACAGTGGGATGAACACTGAAGCTTTCTTT.

A few counts support this clonotype. The chain joins TRBV4-1 to TRBJ2-7; 7 nucleotides agree with TRBD1. The junction had 7 bases not matched to a gene; V was cut back by 1 base and J by 4 bases. In germline, CDR1 is MGHRA, CDR2 YSYEKL. This CDR3 is 15 amino acids long. The CDR3: CASSQGTGGGYEQYF. For the CDR3, the DNA is TGCGCCAGCAGCCAAGGGACAGGTGGGGGTTACGAGCAGTACTTC.

This clonotype was seen at least ten times. The chain carries TRBV28 and TRBJ1-3, with TRBD1 as a possible D gene (6 bases). Germline CDR1 is MDHEN and CDR2 is SYDVKM. The CDR3 sequence is 18 residues long. Trimming removed 3 bases at V and 0 bases at J, with 18 bases between. The CDR3 nucleotides are TGTGCCAGCAGTTTCTTGGTGTGGCAGGGGTCCTCTGGAAACACCATATATTTT. Protein: CASSFLVWQGSSGNTIYF.